The 29 T cell receptor beta chains below come from one sample, sequenced in a study of T-cell memory formation after mild COVID-19 (dated by TCRdb to the early 2020s). Library preparation used 5' RACE. Sequencing used an Illumina NovaSeq 6000. TCRdb trimmed public reads at Q25 via fastp, called clones via MiXCR and kept in-frame beta chains. For every CDR3 protein sequence, its rows merge into one entry that carries the most common genes and DNA. For this sample there are about 170,000 distinct CDR3 sequences; over 10% appear just once. The top ten hold 2.5% to 3.5% of the sample. Sequenced input: PBMCs or a T cell subset sorted from them (not recorded which). The receptor set was obtained from a man in his late teens or twenties who had mild COVID-19 (a few samples of this study predate the infection). The sample titles of this study are shuffled in the database, so cell type and time point are left out; the donor was told from shared clones.

There are many counts of this clonotype. This chain links TRBV6-1 with TRBJ1-1, with 10 bases that match TRBD1. The junction had 6 bases not matched to a gene; V was cut back by 4 bases and J by 7 bases. The CDR3 has 14 residues. Looked up from germline, CDR1 is MNHNS and CDR2 is SASEGT. The CDR3 reads CASSAWDRGIEAFF. The CDR3 DNA reads TGTGCCAGCAGTGCGTGGGACAGGGGTATTGAAGCTTTCTTT.

The chain combines TRBV29-1 with TRBJ2-7, with 10 positions matching TRBD1. Trimming cost V 4 bases and J 3 bases; bases outside gene matches: 0. The germline gives CDR1 SQVTM, CDR2 ANQGSEA. The CDR3 is 12 residues long. CDR3 sequence reads: CSVGTGGYEQYF. The CDR3 DNA is TGCAGCGTTGGGACAGGGGGCTACGAGCAGTACTTC.

This clonotype was found a few times. The CDR3 sequence: CASSSRDGGTEAFF. CDR3 coding DNA: TGTGCCAGCAGTTCCAGGGATGGCGGCACTGAAGCTTTCTTT. This chain links TRBV12-3 or TRBV12-4 with TRBJ1-1; tentative D call: TRBD1 (5 bases). V was clipped by 4 bases and J by 4 bases, with 13 bases between them. This CDR3 is built from 14 residues.

This clonotype was seen a few times. This chain connects TRBV24-1 to TRBJ2-3, with 8 nucleotides matching TRBD1. Per germline, CDR1 KGHDR and CDR2 SFDVKD. The CDR3 loop spans 13 amino acids. J lost 5 bases, V lost 7 bases, and 4 bases had no gene match. CDR3 loop: CATRQGAGDTQYF. Written as DNA, the CDR3 is TGTGCCACCAGGCAGGGGGCAGGAGATACGCAGTATTTT.

The table lists this clonotype with a few counts. The DNA for the CDR3 is TGTGCCAGCAGCTCACCGGGACCTCAGTATTTT. Translation gives CASSSPGPQYF. V is TRBV7-6 and J is TRBJ2-3; D may be TRBD1 or TRBD2 (5 bases each). Germline-derived CDR1 and CDR2 are SGHVS and FNYEAQ. V gave up 4 bases and J gave up 12 bases, with 11 bases separating them. This CDR3 comprises 11 residues.

The CDR3 region is CASSVFLATNEKLFF. CDR3 DNA sequence: TGCGCCAGCAGTGTCTTTCTAGCAACTAATGAAAAACTGTTTTTT. The V gene is TRBV10-1, the J gene TRBJ1-4; D is unresolved. CDR3 size: 15 residues. CDR1 WNHNN and CDR2 SYGVQD come from the germline V gene (reference sequence). V was shortened by 4 bases and J by 0 bases, with 9 bases between the two germline ends.

There are a few counts of this clonotype. The chain links TRBV7-3 to TRBJ2-3; D remains unclear. Per germline, CDR1 SGHTA and CDR2 FQGTGA. The CDR3 sequence is 12 residues long. Trimming stripped 4 bases from V and 6 bases from J, with 8 bases between. CDR3 in amino acids: CASSSGWDTQYF. For the CDR3, the DNA is TGTGCCAGCAGCTCCGGGTGGGATACGCAGTATTTT. The full variable domain, its missing parts supplied by reference TRBV7-3 and TRBJ2-3, is GAGVSQTPSNKVTEKGKYVELRCDPISGHTALYWYRQSLGQGPEFLIYFQGTGAADDSGLPNDRFFAVRPEGSVSTLKIQRTERGDSAVYLCASSSGWDTQYFGPGTRLTVL.

V is TRBV9 and J is TRBJ2-7; a possible D gene is TRBD2 (5 bases). V lost 0 bases and J lost 3, with 7 bases in between. The V gene's germline CDR1 is SGDLS and CDR2 YYNGEE. The CDR3 consists of 13 residues. The CDR3 region is CASSVAAGYEQYF. CDR3 in DNA: TGTGCCAGCAGCGTAGCGGCGGGCTACGAGCAGTACTTC.

This clonotype has at least ten counts. V is TRBV5-1 and J is TRBJ2-1; 9 positions agree with TRBD2. J lost 12 bases, V lost 4 bases, and 11 bases had no gene match. Germline V CDR1 and CDR2: SGHRS, YFSETQ. The CDR3 loop spans 14 amino acids. The CDR3 DNA reads as TGCGCCAGCAGCCCGGGGGGGACTAGCCGTGGGCAGTTCTTC. Translated, it gives CASSPGGTSRGQFF.

This clonotype has more than one count but fewer than ten. V and J are TRBV2 and TRBJ2-1; 9 nucleotides agree with TRBD1. The CDR3 is 12 amino acids. Per the germline V gene, CDR1 is SNHLY and CDR2 is FYNNEI. V trimming: 5 bases; J trimming: 9 bases; junction bases outside the gene matches: 2. The CDR3 nucleotides are TGTGCCAGCAGTCGACAGGGGGGTGAGCAGTTCTTC. Translated: CASSRQGGEQFF.

This rearrangement joins TRBV20-1 to TRBJ2-5; 8 bases are a match to TRBD2. The CDR3 has 16 amino acids. Germline V lookup: CDR1 DFQATT, CDR2 SNEGSKA (reference sequence). V was pared by 1 base and J by 4 bases, with 11 bases of the junction left unmatched. The CDR3 sequence: CSARAQTGGGLETQYF. The CDR3 nucleotides read TGCAGTGCTAGAGCCCAAACCGGGGGGGGATTAGAGACCCAGTACTTC.

This clonotype was detected only a few times. The chain couples TRBV6-2 or TRBV6-3 to TRBJ2-3; D is possibly TRBD2 (5 bases). Trimming pared 8 bases from V and 4 bases from J, leaving 13 bases between. Per germline, CDR1 MNHEY and CDR2 SVGEGT. The CDR3 contains 13 residues. The CDR3 sequence is CASRGPGPDTQYF. In DNA, the CDR3 is TGTGCCAGCCGGGGTCCGGGCCCAGATACGCAGTATTTT.

This clonotype was seen more than once but under ten times. The gene calls are TRBV7-3 and TRBJ2-6; no clear D gene. CDR1 and CDR2 from the germline V gene are SGHTA and FQGTGA. CDR3 length: 16 amino acids. The germline V and J ends were trimmed by 1 base and 0 bases, with 7 bases remaining between them. The CDR3 region has the DNA TGTGCCAGCAGCTTAAGGGGTGGCTCTGGGGCCAACGTCCTGACTTTC. The encoded protein is CASSLRGGSGANVLTF.

This chain links TRBV5-1 with TRBJ1-2; TRBD1 agrees at 9 bases. Germline V CDR1 and CDR2: SGHRS, YFSETQ. The length of the CDR3 is 15 residues. With 3 bases clipped from V and 8 bases from J, the junction kept 11 bases outside the gene matches. The CDR3 here is CASSSRDRASQGYTF. The CDR3 nucleotides read TGCGCCAGCAGCTCCCGGGACAGGGCCTCCCAGGGCTACACCTTC.

This clonotype was seen only a few times. The chain's CDR3 is CASRARQPDTEAFF. CDR3 DNA sequence: TGCGCCAGCAGGGCGAGACAACCCGACACTGAAGCTTTCTTT. This chain links TRBV5-1 with TRBJ1-1; no firm D call. This CDR3 contains 14 residues. CDR1 and CDR2 from the germline V gene are SGHRS and YFSETQ. Deletions cut 5 bases from V and 3 bases from J, with 14 bases between.

A few counts support this clonotype. This chain uses TRBV7-2 with TRBJ1-3; D unclear. Per the germline V gene, CDR1 is SGHTA and CDR2 is FQGNSA. Trimming stripped 5 bases from V and 0 bases from J, with 11 bases between. CDR3 size: 15 residues. For the CDR3, the DNA is TGTGCCAGCAGCCCCCGTGGACTCTCTGGAAACACCATATATTTT. Its translation: CASSPRGLSGNTIYF.

This clonotype showed up just a few times. This chain connects TRBV7-9 to TRBJ1-1; 9 bases map to TRBD1. CDR3 length equals 15 residues. Germline V gives CDR1 SEHNR, CDR2 FQNEAQ (reference sequence). Trimming took 3 bases from V and 5 from J; bases not matched to a gene: 7. CDR3 loop: CASSFRTGAVTEAFF. The DNA for the CDR3 is TGTGCCAGCAGCTTCAGGACAGGGGCGGTGACTGAAGCTTTCTTT.

This chain joins TRBV7-9 and TRBJ2-1, with D unclear. The CDR3 is 11 amino acids. V was pared by 10 bases and J by 4 bases, with 8 bases between. CDR1 is SEHNR, CDR2 FQNEAQ, per germline (reference sequence). CDR3 sequence: CATNRYNEQFF. CDR3 sequence (DNA): TGTGCCACAAACCGGTACAATGAGCAGTTCTTC.

This rearrangement joins TRBV4-3 to TRBJ2-2; 7 bases agree with TRBD1. From germline, CDR1 is LGHNA and CDR2 YSLEER. CDR3 size: 17 residues. J lost 4 bases, V lost 0 bases, and 8 bases had no gene match. The CDR3 bases are TGCGCCAGCAGCCAAGATCCCGGGACAGATCGCACCGGGGAGCTGTTTTTT. Translated, it gives CASSQDPGTDRTGELFF.

The gene calls are TRBV5-8 and TRBJ1-2; D possibly corresponds to TRBD1 (5 bases). Germline V gives CDR1 SGHTS, CDR2 YDEGEE. The germline V and J ends were trimmed by 5 bases and 4 bases, with 21 bases remaining between them. This CDR3 region has 16 residues. The CDR3 DNA sequence: TGTGCCAGCAGTTTCGCCGGGACCCAGGCTCTCTATGGCTACACCTTC. Translation: CASSFAGTQALYGYTF.

There are many counts of this clonotype. The V gene is TRBV7-2, the J gene TRBJ2-3; D is ambiguous. V was cut by 0 bases and J by 4 bases, with 2 bases left in between. Germline loops: CDR1 SGHTA, CDR2 FQGNSA. This CDR3 contains 12 residues. The CDR3 loop is CASSLAPDTQYF. CDR3 in DNA: TGTGCCAGCAGCTTAGCCCCAGATACGCAGTATTTT.

This clonotype has only a few counts. The rearrangement links TRBV5-1 to TRBJ2-5; TRBD2 agrees at 9 bases. The junction had 13 bases not matched to a gene; V was cut back by 9 bases and J by 4 bases. The V gene's germline CDR1 is SGHRS and CDR2 YFSETQ. This CDR3 comprises 15 residues. DNA for the CDR3: TGCGCCACGTCCCTAGCGGGGTCAAAGGGAGAGACCCAGTACTTC. Translating gives CATSLAGSKGETQYF.

There are a few counts of this clonotype. The chain couples TRBV6-2 or TRBV6-3 to TRBJ2-1; TRBD1 might be the D (5 bases). Trimming stripped 2 bases from V and 1 base from J, with 9 bases between. The CDR3 runs 15 residues. Germline CDR1 reads MNHEY; CDR2 reads SVGEGT. The CDR3 loop reads CASSYGAVSYNEQFF. The CDR3 DNA reads as TGTGCCAGCAGTTACGGGGCAGTTTCCTACAATGAGCAGTTCTTC.

The V and J genes are TRBV7-8 and TRBJ1-5; D gene ambiguous. The CDR3 spans 16 residues. The V end lost 4 bases, the J end lost 1 base, and 14 bases lay between the germline ends. From germline, CDR1 is SGHVS and CDR2 FQNEAQ. The chain's CDR3 is CASSSQAGRSNQPQHF. For the CDR3, the DNA is TGTGCCAGCAGCTCCCAAGCCGGTCGAAGCAATCAGCCCCAGCATTTT. The variable domain in full, completed from reference TRBV7-8 and TRBJ1-5, reads GAGVSQSPRYKVAKRGQDVALRCDPISGHVSLFWYQQALGQGPEFLTYFQNEAQLDKSGLPSDRFFAERPEGSVSTLKIQRTQQEDSAVYLCASSSQAGRSNQPQHFGDGTRLSIL.

This chain uses TRBV2 with TRBJ2-3; D possibly corresponds to TRBD1 (6 bases). The germline CDR1 and CDR2 sequences are SNHLY and FYNNEI. Trimming removed 4 bases at V and 6 bases at J, with 11 bases between. This CDR3 region has 13 residues. The CDR3 loop is CASSGGQSDTQYF. The DNA for the CDR3 is TGTGCCAGCAGTGGGGGGCAATCGGATACGCAGTATTTT.

This clonotype was counted once. This chain connects TRBV12-3 or TRBV12-4 to TRBJ1-1; TRBD1 aligns across 9 bases. Losses at the gene ends were 6 bases for V and 0 bases for J; bases not matched to a gene: 11. This CDR3 has 17 amino acids. CDR3 nucleotides: TGTGCCAGCAGCCCCCTCCGACAGGGGGGCATGAACACTGAAGCTTTCTTT. Encoded protein: CASSPLRQGGMNTEAFF.

This clonotype was seen a handful of times. The rearrangement links TRBV5-1 to TRBJ1-6; no definite D call. Germline lookup yields CDR1 SGHRS and CDR2 YFSETQ. There are 18 residues in the CDR3. V gave up 3 bases and J gave up 1 base, with 17 bases separating them. The CDR3 bases are TGCGCCAGCAGCTCCGCCCCAACCGGGTTTTCCTATAATTCACCCCTCCACTTT. Translation gives CASSSAPTGFSYNSPLHF.

The chain recombines TRBV12-3 or TRBV12-4 with TRBJ1-2; D might be TRBD1 (6 bases). The CDR3 covers 14 residues. Trimming removed 5 bases at V and 7 bases at J, with 17 bases between. The chain's CDR3 is CASSSNRDGSGYTF. DNA of the CDR3: TGTGCCAGCAGTAGTAACAGGGACGGTTCTGGCTACACCTTC.

This clonotype has at least ten counts. The rearrangement joins TRBV4-3 to TRBJ2-2, with 8 bases fitting TRBD1. With 0 bases clipped from V and 5 bases from J, the junction kept 5 bases outside the gene matches. Per the germline V gene, CDR1 is LGHNA and CDR2 is YSLEER. There are 16 residues in the CDR3. The CDR3 here is CASSQERTGRTGELFF. Written as DNA, the CDR3 is TGCGCCAGCAGCCAAGAGAGGACAGGGAGGACCGGGGAGCTGTTTTTT.